This passage covers 32 T cell receptor beta chains from one sample sequenced in a study of blood T cells in healthy people across ages. It was with a sample-barcoded 5' primer and a J-beta primer mix that a second PCR of about 6 to 12 cycles was run. One entry per CDR3 protein, called by TCRdb with MiXCR from the 5' RACE reads. The sample lists around 1,800,000 distinct CDR3 sequences; approximately 39% were seen once. Material for sequencing was blood. Receptors were obtained from a human donor in good health.

This clonotype showed up many times. This may come from a read error, since a much larger clone is one base off. V is TRBV11-2 and J is TRBJ2-7; D ambiguous. The V end was cut by 2 bases, the J end by 2 bases, with 4 bases between. CDR1 is SGHAT, CDR2 FQNNGV, per germline. The CDR3 loop spans 12 amino acids. The CDR3 loop is CASSLWTYEQYF. CDR3 bases: TGTGCCAGCAGCTTATGGACCTACGAGCAGTACTTC.

This clonotype has a count of ten or more. The chain couples TRBV29-1 to TRBJ2-1, with no clear D. The ends were cut back, 2 bases at V and 5 bases at J, with 1 base in the middle. The germline gives CDR1 SQVTM, CDR2 ANQGSEA. The CDR3 is 10 residues long. The CDR3 DNA sequence: TGCAGCGTTGAAAACAATGAGCAGTTCTTC. It is translated as CSVENNEQFF.

This clonotype was seen at least ten times. J is TRBJ2-1 and V is TRBV7-2, with D hard to call. Trimming took off 4 bases at V and 0 bases at J, with 13 bases between the two ends. The germline V gene encodes CDR1 SGHTA and CDR2 FQGNSA. CDR3 length: 16 amino acids. CDR3 DNA sequence: TGTGCCAGCAGCTACCGTGCACTGAGCTCCTACAATGAGCAGTTCTTC. Residues: CASSYRALSSYNEQFF.

This clonotype was recorded a few times. The rearrangement uses TRBV29-1 and TRBJ2-4, with 13 bases fitting TRBD2. From germline, CDR1 is SQVTM and CDR2 ANQGSEA. The CDR3 length is 15 residues. With V trimmed by 7 bases and J by 5 bases, 8 bases remained unmatched. CDR3 protein: CSATTSGGYQNIQYF. In DNA, the CDR3 is TGCAGCGCCACGACTAGCGGGGGGTATCAAAACATTCAGTACTTC.

This clonotype showed up just a few times. The chain carries TRBV7-2 and TRBJ1-2; 8 bases match TRBD1. J lost 5 bases, V lost 3 bases, and 8 bases had no gene match. The CDR3 is 15 residues long. Germline V gene sequence: CDR1 SGHTA, CDR2 FQGNSA. The CDR3 DNA reads TGTGCCAGCAGCTTGGACAGGGCACGTATGTATGGCTACACCTTC. It specifies CASSLDRARMYGYTF.

This chain connects TRBV27 to TRBJ1-5, with 7 nucleotides matching TRBD1. This CDR3 comprises 15 residues. V lost 5 bases, J lost 5 bases, and 9 bases stayed unmatched. Germline V gives CDR1 MNHEY, CDR2 SMNVEV (reference sequence). CDR3 sequence (DNA): TGTGCCAGCAGTCCCCAAACAGGGGTGGATCAGCCCCAGCATTTT. Its protein is CASSPQTGVDQPQHF.

J is TRBJ2-1 and V is TRBV7-9; the D call may be TRBD1 or TRBD2 (5 bases each). The CDR3 sequence is 15 residues long. CDR1 is SEHNR, CDR2 FQNEAQ, per germline (reference sequence). With 4 bases removed from V and 6 bases from J, the gap between germline ends came to 16 bases. CDR3 sequence: CASSSRRGAFNEQFF. DNA for the CDR3: TGTGCCAGCAGCTCACGACGGGGCGCTTTCAATGAGCAGTTCTTC.

J is TRBJ1-1 and V is TRBV27; 7 bases fit TRBD1. This CDR3 has 12 amino acids. J gave up 8 bases and V 8 bases, and 8 bases lay outside the gene matches. The germline gives CDR1 MNHEY, CDR2 SMNVEV (reference sequence). In DNA, the CDR3 is TGTGCCAGCGGCGGGGGACAGTCGGAAGCTTTCTTT. This encodes CASGGGQSEAFF.

A word on this clonotype: The conserved phenylalanine or tryptophan normally closing the CDR3 is absent here, so this likely arose from a read error. The V call is TRBV5-1, the J call TRBJ1-1; weak D call: TRBD1 (6 bases). Germline assignment: CDR1 SGHRS and CDR2 YFSETQ. The CDR3 has 13 amino acids. This CDR3 reads CANSWDKNTEAFL. CDR3 nucleotides: TGCGCCAACAGCTGGGACAAGAACACTGAAGCTTTCTTG.

This clonotype was counted a few times. This chain connects TRBV7-9 to TRBJ2-5; TRBD1 matches at 9 bases. With the DNA end fitting TRBJ2-7 better, the J assignment may be wrong. The CDR3 covers 18 residues. Germline loops: CDR1 SEHNR, CDR2 FQNEAQ (reference sequence). The CDR3 DNA sequence: TGTGCCAGCAGCTTAGCTCATTCCTCCGGGACAGGGAGTTACGAGCAGTACTTC. This gives the protein CASSLAHSSGTGSYEQYF.

The rearrangement uses TRBV29-1 and TRBJ1-2; 11 bases match TRBD1. Germline V gene lookup returns CDR1 SQVTM and CDR2 ANQGSEA. The CDR3 extends over 15 amino acids. V shed 0 bases, J shed 6 bases, and the junction held 6 bases outside the gene matches. For the CDR3, the DNA is TGCAGCGTTGAAGATCTAGGGACAGGGGGAAATGGCTACACCTTC. Translated: CSVEDLGTGGNGYTF.

The chain links TRBV24-1 to TRBJ2-1; 11 nucleotides line up with TRBD1. Germline CDR1 reads KGHDR; CDR2 reads SFDVKD. The CDR3 consists of 18 residues. The trim removed 3 bases at V and 6 bases at J, leaving 12 bases unmatched. CDR3 sequence: CATSDQGTGGLLGNEQFF. The CDR3 DNA reads as TGTGCCACCAGTGATCAGGGGACAGGGGGGCTCTTGGGCAATGAGCAGTTCTTC.

The table lists this clonotype with a few counts. The chain is built from TRBV5-4 and TRBJ2-3; 10 bases fit TRBD2. The CDR3 extends over 17 amino acids. Germline V CDR1 and CDR2: SGHNT, YYREEE (reference sequence). After removal of 0 bases from V and 1 base from J, the junction contained 5 bases not matched to a gene. The CDR3 here is CASSLGASGGRTDTQYF. CDR3 sequence (DNA): TGTGCCAGCAGCTTGGGCGCTAGCGGGGGACGCACAGATACGCAGTATTTT.

This clonotype was counted only a few times. This chain uses TRBV5-1 with TRBJ2-1, with a possible D match to TRBD1 (6 bases). From germline, CDR1 is SGHRS and CDR2 YFSETQ. V was trimmed by 1 base and J by 4 bases, leaving 12 bases between them. This CDR3 comprises 15 residues. CDR3 in DNA: TGCGCCAGCAGCTTGTTACAGGGCCGGTACAATGAGCAGTTCTTC. Protein sequence: CASSLLQGRYNEQFF.

V and J are TRBV20-1 and TRBJ2-7; TRBD2 might be the D (5 bases). This CDR3 contains 15 residues. From germline, CDR1 is DFQATT and CDR2 SNEGSKA (reference sequence). Trimming left V 0 bases short and J 5 bases short, with 17 bases between. The DNA of the CDR3 is TGCAGTGCTAGAGATCGAGTTCTAGCTATAAACGAGCAGTACTTC. Its translation: CSARDRVLAINEQYF.

This clonotype was counted between two and nine times. The rearrangement uses TRBV7-2 and TRBJ2-1; 7 bases fit TRBD2. The CDR3 runs to 16 residues. The V gene's germline CDR1 is SGHTA and CDR2 FQGNSA. V was clipped by 1 base and J by 2 bases; unmatched bases: 5. The CDR3 DNA follows: TGTGCCAGCAGCTTAGGGGGGGGGTCGGCCTACAATGAGCAGTTCTTC. Translated: CASSLGGGSAYNEQFF.

The V call is TRBV25-1, the J call TRBJ2-3, with 8 bases lining up with TRBD2. This CDR3 comprises 17 residues. J was trimmed by 2 bases and V by 3 bases; bases with no gene match: 10. CDR1 is MGHDK and CDR2 is SYGVNS in the germline V gene. The CDR3 sequence is CASSDSPGRGATDTQYF. The CDR3 region has the DNA TGTGCCAGCAGTGATTCCCCGGGGCGGGGGGCCACAGATACGCAGTATTTT.

The J gene is TRBJ1-4, the V gene TRBV2; 7 bases align to TRBD1. Germline V gene lookup returns CDR1 SNHLY and CDR2 FYNNEI. CDR3 length: 15 amino acids. The trim removed 6 bases at V and 1 base at J, leaving 5 bases unmatched. In nucleotides, the CDR3 is TGTGCCAGCAGCGAGCGACAGGGAACTAATGAAAAACTGTTTTTT. This gives the protein CASSERQGTNEKLFF.

V is TRBV30 and J is TRBJ1-2; maybe TRBD1 (6 bases). Per the germline V gene, CDR1 is GTSNPN and CDR2 is SVGIG (reference sequence). Trimming took off 0 bases at V and 6 bases at J, with 11 bases between the two ends. The CDR3 runs to 13 residues. The chain's CDR3 is CAWSVGGQNGYTF. Written as DNA, the CDR3 is TGTGCCTGGAGTGTAGGAGGACAGAATGGCTACACCTTC. Filled out from reference TRBV30 and TRBJ1-2, the complete variable domain reads SQTIHQWPATLVQPVGSPLSLECTVEGTSNPNLYWYRQAAGRGLQLLFYSVGIGQISSEVPQNLSASRPQDRQFILSSKKLLLSDSGFYLCAWSVGGQNGYTFGSGTRLTVV.

V gene TRBV20-1 combines with J gene TRBJ1-2, with D possibly being TRBD1 (5 bases). The CDR3 totals 13 residues. Germline V gives CDR1 DFQATT, CDR2 SNEGSKA (reference sequence). Trimming stripped 6 bases from V and 8 bases from J, with 19 bases between. The DNA for the CDR3 is TGCAGTGCGAGTTGGGGGGTCTTGAGAGGCTACACCTTC. Translating gives CSASWGVLRGYTF.

Note on this clonotype: A much more abundant neighbour one base away suggests this may be a read error. This chain uses TRBV29-1 with TRBJ2-4; possible D gene TRBD2, 7 bases. V lost 6 bases and J lost 13, with 19 bases in between. Germline-derived CDR1 and CDR2 are SQVTM and ANQGSEA. CDR3 length equals 12 residues. The DNA of the CDR3 is TGCAGCGTCGGAGCAGGGGACTACGGGCAGTACTTC. Its protein is CSVGAGDYGQYF.

This clonotype was recorded many times. The V gene is TRBV28, the J gene TRBJ2-1; no firm D call. The CDR3 runs 12 residues. CDR1 is MDHEN, CDR2 SYDVKM, per germline. V was pared by 5 bases and J by 2 bases, with 4 bases between. DNA for the CDR3: TGTGCCAGCAGTGGACCCTACAATGAGCAGTTCTTC. Encoded protein: CASSGPYNEQFF.

This chain uses TRBV20-1 with TRBJ1-2, with D uncertain. Trimming pared 4 bases from V and 2 bases from J, leaving 14 bases between. This CDR3 comprises 14 residues. Germline V gene lookup returns CDR1 DFQATT and CDR2 SNEGSKA (reference sequence). CDR3 in amino acids: CSAIARGANYGYTF. In DNA, the CDR3 is TGCAGTGCTATCGCGCGTGGAGCAAACTATGGCTACACCTTC.

The chain couples TRBV20-1 to TRBJ2-4, with 9 bases that match TRBD2. Judging by the DNA end, TRBJ2-7 fits better; the J call may be wrong. Germline CDR1 is DFQATT and CDR2 is SNEGSKA (reference sequence). The CDR3 sequence is 14 residues long. CDR3 in amino acids: CSASPSGETYEQYF. In nucleotides, the CDR3 is TGCAGTGCTAGCCCTAGCGGGGAGACCTACGAGCAGTACTTC.

The CDR3 bases are TGTGCCAGCACCCCTCCCCTCATGAACGAGCAGTACTTC. Amino acids: CASTPPLMNEQYF. The chain couples TRBV7-9 to TRBJ2-5; D call uncertain. With the DNA end fitting TRBJ2-7 better, the J assignment may be wrong. The CDR3 is 13 amino acids. Germline V CDR1 and CDR2: SEHNR, FQNEAQ (reference sequence).

The chain is built from TRBV9 and TRBJ2-1; 8 bases align to TRBD1. Germline CDR1 SGDLS, CDR2 YYNGEE. This CDR3 has 15 amino acids. The V and J ends lost 3 bases and 2 bases, in that order; junction bases with no gene match: 4. The CDR3 is CASSARQGTYNEQFF. For the CDR3, the DNA is TGTGCCAGCAGCGCCCGACAGGGGACCTACAATGAGCAGTTCTTC. The full variable domain, rest sourced from reference TRBV9 and TRBJ2-1, is DSGVTQTPKHLITATGQRVTLRCSPRSGDLSVYWYQQSLDQGLQFLIQYYNGEERAKGNILERFSAQQFPDLHSELNLSSLELGDSALYFCASSARQGTYNEQFFGPGTRLTVL.

The chain has TRBV9 and TRBJ1-3; 8 bases are shared with TRBD1. The germline CDR1 and CDR2 sequences are SGDLS and YYNGEE. The V and J ends lost 3 bases and 1 base, in that order; junction bases with no gene match: 9. The CDR3 covers 17 residues. The CDR3 here is CASSGRTGRISGNTIYF. The CDR3 region has the DNA TGTGCCAGCAGCGGAAGGACAGGGAGAATTTCTGGAAACACCATATATTTT.

This clonotype was observed a few times. The rearrangement joins TRBV9 to TRBJ1-1, with 10 bases matching TRBD1. Germline-derived CDR1 and CDR2 are SGDLS and YYNGEE. V was clipped by 3 bases and J by 5 bases; unmatched bases: 1. The CDR3 spans 13 residues. This CDR3 is CASSGGQGTEAFF. Here the CDR3 DNA reads TGTGCCAGCAGCGGGGGACAGGGGACTGAAGCTTTCTTT.

This clonotype has a single count. V and J are TRBV20-1 and TRBJ2-3; 13 bases match TRBD2. This CDR3 has 16 residues. Trimming took 0 bases from V and 5 from J; bases not matched to a gene: 5. The germline gives CDR1 DFQATT, CDR2 SNEGSKA (reference sequence). The CDR3 spells CSARDRRTSGGDTQYF. CDR3 nucleotides: TGCAGTGCTAGAGATCGTCGGACTAGCGGGGGAGATACGCAGTATTTT.

In its sample, this clonotype was seen many times. The chain is built from TRBV7-6 and TRBJ1-5, with D uncertain. The CDR3 contains 13 residues. With 1 base removed from V and 7 bases from J, the gap between germline ends came to 8 bases. Germline CDR1 SGHVS, CDR2 FNYEAQ. CDR3 coding DNA: TGTGCCAGCAGCTTAGATACTGGACAGCCCCAGCATTTT. Translation gives CASSLDTGQPQHF.

In its sample, this clonotype was seen a few times. The chain couples TRBV5-1 to TRBJ2-7, with 13 positions matching TRBD2. V shed 3 bases, J shed 3 bases, and the junction held 3 bases outside the gene matches. Germline V gene data show CDR1 as SGHRS and CDR2 as YFSETQ. The length of the CDR3 is 15 residues. CDR3 DNA: TGCGCCAGCAGCTCGGGACTAGCGGGGCTCTACGAGCAGTACTTC. Its protein product is CASSSGLAGLYEQYF.

This rearrangement joins TRBV10-3 to TRBJ2-2; D is unresolved. CDR1 is ENHRY and CDR2 is SYGVKD in the germline V gene. V dropped 1 base and J dropped 1 base, with 7 bases sitting between them. The CDR3 sequence is 15 residues long. The CDR3 bases are TGTGCCATCAGTGAGTGCGCTATGAACACCGGGGAGCTGTTTTTT. It specifies CAISECAMNTGELFF.